What follows are 5 T cell receptor beta chains derived from one specimen sequenced in a study of Graves' ophthalmopathy and Graves' hyperthyroidism. Amplification of TCR beta CDR3 regions used RNA transcripts. In the first round, RT-PCR was carried out with HTBI primers, and a multiplex PCR formed the second round. Each CDR3 protein is one row after TCRdb ran MiXCR on the multiplex PCR reads. The sample has about 420,000 distinct CDR3 sequences, roughly 21% seen once; the top ten hold around 3%. The sample taken for sequencing was peripheral blood. The receptors stem from a woman aged 18-29 years with stable Graves' hyperthyroidism.

This clonotype showed up many times. The V call is TRBV20-1, the J call TRBJ2-7, with 7 bases fitting TRBD2. With 2 bases clipped from V and 1 base from J, the junction kept 8 bases outside the gene matches. The CDR3 runs 15 residues. Germline assignment: CDR1 DFQATT and CDR2 SNEGSKA (reference sequence). The CDR3 DNA reads as TGCAGTGCTAGACGTTGGCGGGAGCTATCCTACGAGCAGTACTTC. It codes for CSARRWRELSYEQYF.

This clonotype appeared many times. This chain uses TRBV6-2 or TRBV6-3 with TRBJ1-1, with D perhaps matching TRBD1 (5 bases). This CDR3 has 15 amino acids. Trimming removed 6 bases from V and 3 bases from J, with 17 bases in between. The V gene's germline CDR1 is MNHEY and CDR2 SVGEGT. For the CDR3, the DNA is TGTGCCAGCAGCTCCGGAAACGCACAGGACACTGAAGCTTTCTTT. Encoded protein: CASSSGNAQDTEAFF.

This clonotype was seen a handful of times. The rearrangement uses TRBV30 and TRBJ1-2; weak D call: TRBD1 (6 bases). V lost 3 bases and J lost 4, with 12 bases in between. CDR3 length: 13 residues. The germline V gene has CDR1 GTSNPN and CDR2 SVGIG (reference sequence). CDR3: CAWSPQGTYGYTF. The DNA of the CDR3 is TGTGCCTGGAGCCCGCAGGGGACCTATGGCTACACCTTC.

The V call is TRBV29-1, the J call TRBJ2-2; 8 positions agree with TRBD2. Germline CDR1 SQVTM, CDR2 ANQGSEA. After removal of 5 bases from V and 3 bases from J, the junction contained 8 bases not matched to a gene. The CDR3 runs to 15 residues. CDR3 protein: CSVRMGAGDTGELFF. DNA for the CDR3: TGCAGCGTTCGAATGGGAGCGGGGGACACCGGGGAGCTGTTTTTT.

This clonotype came up many times. The chain carries TRBV5-1 and TRBJ1-1; no firm D call. Per germline, CDR1 SGHRS and CDR2 YFSETQ. Between the trimmed V and J ends, which lost 2 bases and 3 bases, there was a span of 8 bases. The CDR3 length is 13 residues. CDR3 loop: CASSFRMDTEAFF. Written as DNA, the CDR3 is TGCGCCAGCAGCTTCCGGATGGACACTGAAGCTTTCTTT.